The 17 T cell receptor beta chains below come from one sample, sequenced in a study of blood T cell repertoires in COVID-19. The assay was immunoSEQ multiplex PCR, and TCRdb's table has in-frame clones only and misses some. The sample carries about 140,000 clones, around 87% recorded once. What was sequenced was PBMCs or T cells enriched from blood (not recorded which). The receptors were sampled from a man between 60 and 75 years old who had recovered from COVID-19.

The chain has TRBV9 and TRBJ2-1; D ambiguous. The V gene lost 1 base and the J gene lost 3 bases, with 2 bases spanning the gap. Germline V gene data show CDR1 as SGDLS and CDR2 as YYNGEE. This CDR3 is built from 12 residues. In DNA, the CDR3 is TGTGCCAGCAGCGTACGCTACAATGAGCAGTTCTTC. This gives the protein CASSVRYNEQFF.

This chain links TRBV7-9 with TRBJ1-1; TRBD1 might be the D (5 bases). Germline CDR1 SEHNR, CDR2 FQNEAQ (reference sequence). This CDR3 has 15 amino acids. Deletions cut 5 bases from V and 1 base from J, with 14 bases between. CDR3 residues: CASSPRGTGNTEAFF. Written as DNA, the CDR3 is TGTGCCAGCAGCCCTCGCGGGACGGGGAACACTGAAGCTTTCTTT.

The chain joins TRBV30 to TRBJ1-6; D is unclear. The germline V gene encodes CDR1 GTSNPN and CDR2 SVGIG (reference sequence). Trimming took off 1 base at V and 9 bases at J, with 13 bases between the two ends. This CDR3 has 14 amino acids. In nucleotides, the CDR3 is TGTGCCTGGAGTGATCCCCCTCGGGGTTCACCCCTCCACTTT. It specifies CAWSDPPRGSPLHF. Using reference TRBV30 and TRBJ1-6 for the parts outside the CDR3, the full variable domain is SQTIHQWPATLVQPVGSPLSLECTVEGTSNPNLYWYRQAAGRGLQLLFYSVGIGQISSEVPQNLSASRPQDRQFILSSKKLLLSDSGFYLCAWSDPPRGSPLHFGNGTRLTVT.

V usage is TRBV19 and J usage is TRBJ2-3; D unclear. Trimming left V 3 bases short and J 0 bases short, with 10 bases between. The CDR3 sequence is 15 residues long. The germline V gene encodes CDR1 LNHDA and CDR2 SQIVND (reference sequence). The CDR3 coding sequence is TGTGCCAGTAGTATTCGGTGGCGGAGCACAGATACGCAGTATTTT. This translates into CASSIRWRSTDTQYF.

V and J are TRBV5-1 and TRBJ1-1; weak D call: TRBD1 (6 bases). The CDR3 runs to 14 residues. Germline CDR1 and CDR2: SGHRS and YFSETQ. V gave up 3 bases and J gave up 3 bases, with 12 bases separating them. The CDR3, as DNA: TGCGCCAGCAGCTATACAGGGCGGGACACTGAAGCTTTCTTT. It translates to CASSYTGRDTEAFF.

The chain recombines TRBV30 with TRBJ2-2, with a tentative D call TRBD1 (5 bases). This CDR3 is 14 amino acids long. Germline V gene sequence: CDR1 GTSNPN, CDR2 SVGIG (reference sequence). The V gene lost 0 bases and the J gene lost 2 bases, with 7 bases spanning the gap. The CDR3: CAWSVGVNTGELFF. As DNA, the CDR3 is TGTGCCTGGAGTGTAGGGGTAAACACCGGGGAGCTGTTTTTT.

The genes are TRBV7-8 and TRBJ2-1; 14 bases agree with TRBD2. V was pared by 5 bases and J by 9 bases, with 6 bases of the junction left unmatched. Germline values: CDR1 SGHVS, CDR2 FQNEAQ. The CDR3 extends over 15 amino acids. CDR3 sequence reads: CASSLTSGRAIEQFF. CDR3 DNA sequence: TGTGCCAGCAGCCTGACTAGCGGGAGGGCCATTGAGCAGTTCTTC.

With respect to this clone: This specimen includes other DNA sequences encoding the same CDR3. The V gene is TRBV3-1 (or the pseudogene TRBV3-2), the J gene TRBJ2-5, with D uncertain. The V and J ends lost 0 bases and 4 bases respectively, with 3 bases between them. Germline loops: CDR1 LGHDT, CDR2 YNNKEL (reference sequence). This CDR3 has 12 amino acids. CDR3 protein: CASSQDRETQYF. The CDR3 region has the DNA TGTGCCAGCAGCCAAGATAGAGAGACCCAGTACTTC.

The J gene is TRBJ2-3, the V gene TRBV27; no firm D call. The germline V gene encodes CDR1 MNHEY and CDR2 SMNVEV (reference sequence). Trimming took 6 bases from V and 0 from J, leaving 13 bases between them. This CDR3 comprises 15 residues. CDR3 nucleotides: TGTGCCAGCAGCAGTAGACTGGCTAGCACAGATACGCAGTATTTT. Translating gives CASSSRLASTDTQYF.

The V gene is TRBV19, the J gene TRBJ1-1, with 8 bases that match TRBD1. The V gene end was trimmed by 10 bases and the J gene end by 6 bases; junction bases not matched to a gene: 13. Germline-derived CDR1 and CDR2 are LNHDA and SQIVND (reference sequence). The CDR3 extends over 14 amino acids. CDR3 residues: CATQNLQGAAEAFF. The CDR3 DNA is TGTGCCACCCAAAACCTTCAGGGGGCCGCTGAAGCTTTCTTT.

This chain uses TRBV12-3 or TRBV12-4 with TRBJ2-2; D is unclear. CDR3 size: 12 residues. Trimming cost V 6 bases and J 8 bases, with 10 bases left between them. The CDR3, as DNA: TGTGCCAGCAGCTCGGGTCTTGGGGAGCTGTTTTTT. The encoded protein is CASSSGLGELFF.

The V call is TRBV7-8, the J call TRBJ1-6; 7 bases are a match to TRBD1. This CDR3 is built from 16 residues. With V trimmed by 5 bases and J by 0 bases, 4 bases remained unmatched. From germline, CDR1 is SGHVS and CDR2 FQNEAQ. The CDR3 nucleotides read TGTGCCAGCAGCCCCCCAGGGGGCTCCTATAATTCACCCCTCCACTTT. Translated: CASSPPGGSYNSPLHF.

V gene TRBV5-8 combines with J gene TRBJ1-5, with a tentative D call TRBD1 (6 bases). Germline assignment: CDR1 SGHTS and CDR2 YDEGEE. This CDR3 spans 15 amino acids. The V end lost 2 bases, the J end lost 5 bases, and 14 bases lay between the germline ends. Here the CDR3 DNA reads TGTGCCAGCAGCTTAACAGGGAGAAGGCATCAGCCCCAGCATTTT. Its translation: CASSLTGRRHQPQHF. Full variable domain (missing parts from reference TRBV5-8 and TRBJ1-5): EAGVTQSPTHLIKTRGQQATLRCSPISGHTSVYWYQQALGLGLQFLLWYDEGEERNRGNFPPRFSGRQFPNYSSELNVNALELEDSALYLCASSLTGRRHQPQHFGDGTRLSIL.

V is TRBV7-9 and J is TRBJ1-2; 9 bases map to TRBD1. This CDR3 is built from 15 residues. CDR1 and CDR2 from the germline V gene are SEHNR and FQNEAQ (reference sequence). V lost 5 bases and J lost 3; bases outside the gene matches: 7. The CDR3 bases are TGTGCCAGCAGCCAGACAGGGGGGTTTGACTATGGCTACACCTTC. The encoded protein is CASSQTGGFDYGYTF.

The gene calls are TRBV2 and TRBJ2-3; the match to TRBD1 covers 12 bases. Trimming took 0 bases from V and 7 from J; bases not matched to a gene: 5. CDR3 length: 16 amino acids. Germline CDR1 reads SNHLY; CDR2 reads FYNNEI. The CDR3 is CASSEASGTGGNTQYF. CDR3 bases: TGTGCCAGCAGTGAAGCCTCCGGGACAGGGGGCAATACGCAGTATTTT.

This sequence joins TRBV7-6 and TRBJ2-1; tentative D call: TRBD1 (6 bases). Germline loops: CDR1 SGHVS, CDR2 FNYEAQ. Trimming pared 5 bases from V and 8 bases from J, leaving 19 bases between. CDR3 length equals 15 residues. In DNA, the CDR3 is TGTGCCAGCAGCCCAGGGGCACAGGGAATTCATGAGCAGTTCTTC. Protein sequence: CASSPGAQGIHEQFF.

The V call is TRBV19, the J call TRBJ2-7, with a weak D call TRBD1 (5 bases). The CDR3 loop spans 14 amino acids. The V gene's germline CDR1 is LNHDA and CDR2 SQIVND (reference sequence). V lost 4 bases to trimming and J lost 4 bases, with 14 bases between them. The CDR3 DNA follows: TGTGCCAGTAGTACCGAAGGGGAAAGGTACGAGCAGTACTTC. Translating gives CASSTEGERYEQYF.